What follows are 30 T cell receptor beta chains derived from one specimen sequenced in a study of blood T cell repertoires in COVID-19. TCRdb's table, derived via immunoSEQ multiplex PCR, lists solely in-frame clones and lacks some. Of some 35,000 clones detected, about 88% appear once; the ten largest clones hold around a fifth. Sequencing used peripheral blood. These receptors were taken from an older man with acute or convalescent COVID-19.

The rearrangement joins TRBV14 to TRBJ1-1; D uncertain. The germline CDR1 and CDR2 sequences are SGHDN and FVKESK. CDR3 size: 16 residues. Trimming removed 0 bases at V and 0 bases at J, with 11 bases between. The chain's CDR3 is CASSQDEEEVNTEAFF. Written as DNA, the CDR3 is TGTGCCAGCAGCCAAGATGAAGAGGAAGTGAACACTGAAGCTTTCTTT.

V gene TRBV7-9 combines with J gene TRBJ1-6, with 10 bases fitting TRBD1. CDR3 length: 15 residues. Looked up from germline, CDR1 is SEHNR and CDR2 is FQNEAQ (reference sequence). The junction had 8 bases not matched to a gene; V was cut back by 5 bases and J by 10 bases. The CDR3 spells CASSARQGAESPLHF. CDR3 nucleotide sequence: TGTGCCAGCAGCGCGAGACAGGGGGCAGAATCACCCCTCCACTTT.

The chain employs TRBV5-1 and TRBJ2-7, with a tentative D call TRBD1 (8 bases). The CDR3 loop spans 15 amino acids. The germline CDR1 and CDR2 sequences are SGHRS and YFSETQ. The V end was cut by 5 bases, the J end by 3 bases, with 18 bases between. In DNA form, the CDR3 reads TGCGCCAGCAGACTGGGGACAGGACTAGACTACGAGCAGTACTTC. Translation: CASRLGTGLDYEQYF.

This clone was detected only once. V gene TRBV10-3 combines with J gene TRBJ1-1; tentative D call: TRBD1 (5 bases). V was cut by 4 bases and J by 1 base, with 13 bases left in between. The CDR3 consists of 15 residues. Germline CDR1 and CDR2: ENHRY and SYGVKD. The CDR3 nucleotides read TGTGCCATCAGTGTGGCCGGGGGAAAGAACACTGAAGCTTTCTTT. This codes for CAISVAGGKNTEAFF.

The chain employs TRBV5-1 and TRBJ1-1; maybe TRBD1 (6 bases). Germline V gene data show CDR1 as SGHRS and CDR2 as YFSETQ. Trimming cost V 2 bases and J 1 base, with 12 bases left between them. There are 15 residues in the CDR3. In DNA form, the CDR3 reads TGCGCCAGCAGCTTCGTTCCAGGGGAGAACACTGAAGCTTTCTTT. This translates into CASSFVPGENTEAFF.

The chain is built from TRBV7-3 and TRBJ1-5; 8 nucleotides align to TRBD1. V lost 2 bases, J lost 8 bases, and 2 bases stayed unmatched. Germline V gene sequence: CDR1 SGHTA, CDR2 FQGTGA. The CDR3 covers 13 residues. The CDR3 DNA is TGTGCCAGCAGCTTATACAGGGGGGAGCCCCAGCATTTT. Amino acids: CASSLYRGEPQHF.

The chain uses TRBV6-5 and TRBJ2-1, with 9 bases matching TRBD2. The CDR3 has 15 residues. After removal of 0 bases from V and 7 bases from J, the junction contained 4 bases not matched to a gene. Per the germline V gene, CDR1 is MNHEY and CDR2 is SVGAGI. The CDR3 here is CASSYSRLAGNEQFF. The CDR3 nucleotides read TGTGCCAGCAGTTACTCTCGGCTAGCGGGAAATGAGCAGTTCTTC.

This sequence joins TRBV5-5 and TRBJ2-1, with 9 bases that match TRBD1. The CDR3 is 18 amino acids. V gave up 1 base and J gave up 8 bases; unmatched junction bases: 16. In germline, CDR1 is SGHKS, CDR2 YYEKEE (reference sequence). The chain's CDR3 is CASSLTGTGMGVADEQFF. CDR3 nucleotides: TGTGCCAGCAGCTTGACAGGGACAGGGATGGGGGTCGCGGATGAGCAGTTCTTC. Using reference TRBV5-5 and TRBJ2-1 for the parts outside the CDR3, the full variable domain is DAGVTQSPTHLIKTRGQQVTLRCSPISGHKSVSWYQQVLGQGPQFIFQYYEKEERGRGNFPDRFSARQFPNYSSELNVNALLLGDSALYLCASSLTGTGMGVADEQFFGPGTRLTVL.

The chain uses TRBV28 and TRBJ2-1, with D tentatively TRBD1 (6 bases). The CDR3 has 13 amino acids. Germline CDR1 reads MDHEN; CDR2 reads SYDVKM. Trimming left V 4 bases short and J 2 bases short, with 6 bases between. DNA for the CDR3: TGTGCCAGCAGTTCAGGGGCCTACAATGAGCAGTTCTTC. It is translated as CASSSGAYNEQFF.

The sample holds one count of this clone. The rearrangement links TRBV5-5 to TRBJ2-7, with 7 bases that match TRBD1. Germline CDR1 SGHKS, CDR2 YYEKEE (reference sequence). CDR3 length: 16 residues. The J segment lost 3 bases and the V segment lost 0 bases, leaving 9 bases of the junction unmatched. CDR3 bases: TGTGCCAGCAGCTTGGGAGGCGAGACAGGGCTCTACGAGCAGTACTTC. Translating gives CASSLGGETGLYEQYF.

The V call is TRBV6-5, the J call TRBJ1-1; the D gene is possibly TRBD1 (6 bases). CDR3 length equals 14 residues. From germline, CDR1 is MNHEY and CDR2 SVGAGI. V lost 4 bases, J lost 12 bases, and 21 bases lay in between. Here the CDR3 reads CASSSSGHGSGTFF. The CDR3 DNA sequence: TGTGCCAGCAGTTCCTCGGGACATGGGTCGGGAACTTTCTTT.

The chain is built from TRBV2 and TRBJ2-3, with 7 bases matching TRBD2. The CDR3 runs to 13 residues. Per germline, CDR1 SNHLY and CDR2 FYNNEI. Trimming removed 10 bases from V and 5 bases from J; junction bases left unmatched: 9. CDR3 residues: CATKREGGDTQYF. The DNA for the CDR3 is TGTGCCACAAAAAGGGAGGGTGGAGATACGCAGTATTTT.

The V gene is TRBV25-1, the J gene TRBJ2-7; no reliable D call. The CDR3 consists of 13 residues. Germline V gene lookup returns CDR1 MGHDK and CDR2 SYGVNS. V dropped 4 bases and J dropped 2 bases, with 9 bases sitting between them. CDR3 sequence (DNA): TGTGCCAGCAGTGGCGACACCACCTACGAGCAGTACTTC. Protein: CASSGDTTYEQYF.

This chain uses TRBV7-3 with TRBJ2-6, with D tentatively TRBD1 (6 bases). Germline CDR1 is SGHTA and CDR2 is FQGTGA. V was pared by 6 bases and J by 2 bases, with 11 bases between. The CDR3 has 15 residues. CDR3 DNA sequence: TGTGCCAGCAGTTTTACAGGGCCTGGGGCCAACGTCCTGACTTTC. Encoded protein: CASSFTGPGANVLTF.

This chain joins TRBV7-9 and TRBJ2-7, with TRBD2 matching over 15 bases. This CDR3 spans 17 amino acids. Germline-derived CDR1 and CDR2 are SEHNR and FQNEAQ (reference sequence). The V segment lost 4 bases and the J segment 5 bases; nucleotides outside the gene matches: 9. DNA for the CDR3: TGTGCCAGCAGCTCTGGACTAGCGGGAGGGTTTAAGGACGAGCAGTACTTC. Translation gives CASSSGLAGGFKDEQYF.

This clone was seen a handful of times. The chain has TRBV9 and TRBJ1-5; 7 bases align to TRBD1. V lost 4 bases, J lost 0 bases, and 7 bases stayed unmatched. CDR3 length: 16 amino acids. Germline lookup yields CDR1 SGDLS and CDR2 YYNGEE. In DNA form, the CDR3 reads TGTGCCAGCAGCCCAGGAACAGGGGCTAGCAATCAGCCCCAGCATTTT. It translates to CASSPGTGASNQPQHF. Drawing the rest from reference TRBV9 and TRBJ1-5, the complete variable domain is DSGVTQTPKHLITATGQRVTLRCSPRSGDLSVYWYQQSLDQGLQFLIQYYNGEERAKGNILERFSAQQFPDLHSELNLSSLELGDSALYFCASSPGTGASNQPQHFGDGTRLSIL.

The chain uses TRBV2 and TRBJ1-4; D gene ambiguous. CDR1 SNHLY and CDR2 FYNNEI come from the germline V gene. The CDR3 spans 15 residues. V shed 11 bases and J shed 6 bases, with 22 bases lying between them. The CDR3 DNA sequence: TGTGCCGGCTCCCAGGCAGAGGGCCTATATGAAAAACTGTTTTTT. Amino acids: CAGSQAEGLYEKLFF.

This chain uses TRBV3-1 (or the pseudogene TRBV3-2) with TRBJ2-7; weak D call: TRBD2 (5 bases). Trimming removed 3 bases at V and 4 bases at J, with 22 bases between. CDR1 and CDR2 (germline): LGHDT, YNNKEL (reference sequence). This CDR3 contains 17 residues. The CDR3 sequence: CASSHPGVVAGRYEQYF. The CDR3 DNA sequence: TGTGCCAGCAGCCATCCTGGAGTGGTTGCGGGCCGTTACGAGCAGTACTTC.

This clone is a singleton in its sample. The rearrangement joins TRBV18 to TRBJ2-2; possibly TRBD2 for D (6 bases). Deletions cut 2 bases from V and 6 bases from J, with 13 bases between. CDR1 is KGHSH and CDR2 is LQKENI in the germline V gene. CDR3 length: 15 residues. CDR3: CASSPSGGGAGELFF. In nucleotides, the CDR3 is TGTGCCAGCTCACCAAGCGGAGGAGGGGCCGGGGAGCTGTTTTTT.

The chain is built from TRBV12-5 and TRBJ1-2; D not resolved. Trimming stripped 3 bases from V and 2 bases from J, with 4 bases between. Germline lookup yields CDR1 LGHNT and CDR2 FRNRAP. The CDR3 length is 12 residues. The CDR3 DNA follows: TGTGCTAGTGGTTTCTCCAACTATGGCTACACCTTC. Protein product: CASGFSNYGYTF.

In DNA, the CDR3 is TGTGCCAGCACCTTGGACAGGGTTGGAGATACGCAGTATTTT. Encoded protein: CASTLDRVGDTQYF. The chain carries TRBV2 and TRBJ2-3, with TRBD1 identical over 8 bases. This CDR3 contains 14 residues. V was pared by 7 bases and J by 5 bases, with 8 bases of the junction left unmatched. Germline assignment: CDR1 SNHLY and CDR2 FYNNEI.

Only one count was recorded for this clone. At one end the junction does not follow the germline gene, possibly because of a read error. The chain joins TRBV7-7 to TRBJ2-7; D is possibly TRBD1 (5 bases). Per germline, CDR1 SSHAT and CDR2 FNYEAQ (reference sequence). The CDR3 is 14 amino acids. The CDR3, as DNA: TGTGCTAGCAGCTTCGGCCAGGGCTTCTACGAGCAGTACTTC. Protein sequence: CASSFGQGFYEQYF.

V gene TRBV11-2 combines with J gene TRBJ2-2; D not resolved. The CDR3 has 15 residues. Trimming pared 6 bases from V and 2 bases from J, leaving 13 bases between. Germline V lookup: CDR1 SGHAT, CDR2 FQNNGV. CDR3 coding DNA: TGTGCCAGCAGAATTATCGACACCAACACCGGGGAGCTGTTTTTT. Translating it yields CASRIIDTNTGELFF. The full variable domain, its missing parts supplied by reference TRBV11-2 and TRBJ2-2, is EAGVAQSPRYKIIEKRQSVAFWCNPISGHATLYWYQQILGQGPKLLIQFQNNGVVDDSQLPKDRFSAERLKGVDSTLKIQPAKLEDSAVYLCASRIIDTNTGELFFGEGSRLTVL.

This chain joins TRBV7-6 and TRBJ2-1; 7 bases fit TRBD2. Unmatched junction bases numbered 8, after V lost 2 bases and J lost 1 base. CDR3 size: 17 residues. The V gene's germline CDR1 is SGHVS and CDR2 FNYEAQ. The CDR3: CASSLSSVGGSYNEQFF. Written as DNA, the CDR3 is TGTGCCAGCAGCTTATCTTCAGTGGGAGGGTCCTACAATGAGCAGTTCTTC.

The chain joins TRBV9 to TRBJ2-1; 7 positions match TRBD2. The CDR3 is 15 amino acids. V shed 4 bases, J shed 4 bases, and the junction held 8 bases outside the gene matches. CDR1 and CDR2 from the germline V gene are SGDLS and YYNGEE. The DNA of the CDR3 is TGTGCCAGCAGCCCCATGTCTAGCGGTTACAATGAGCAGTTCTTC. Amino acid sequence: CASSPMSSGYNEQFF. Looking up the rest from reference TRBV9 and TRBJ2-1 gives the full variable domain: DSGVTQTPKHLITATGQRVTLRCSPRSGDLSVYWYQQSLDQGLQFLIQYYNGEERAKGNILERFSAQQFPDLHSELNLSSLELGDSALYFCASSPMSSGYNEQFFGPGTRLTVL.

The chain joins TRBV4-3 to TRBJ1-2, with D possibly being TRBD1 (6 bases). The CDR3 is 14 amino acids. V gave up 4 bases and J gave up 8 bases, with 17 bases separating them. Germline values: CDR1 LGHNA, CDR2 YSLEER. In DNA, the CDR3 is TGCGCCAGCAGCCCGGACGGGGACACCCCCGGCTACACCTTC. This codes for CASSPDGDTPGYTF.

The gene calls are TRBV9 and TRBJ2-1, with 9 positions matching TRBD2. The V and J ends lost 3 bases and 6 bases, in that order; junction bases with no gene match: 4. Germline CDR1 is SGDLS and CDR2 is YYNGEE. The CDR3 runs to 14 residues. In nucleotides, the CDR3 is TGTGCCAGCAGCGCGACTAGCGGCCCCAATGAGCAGTTCTTC. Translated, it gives CASSATSGPNEQFF.

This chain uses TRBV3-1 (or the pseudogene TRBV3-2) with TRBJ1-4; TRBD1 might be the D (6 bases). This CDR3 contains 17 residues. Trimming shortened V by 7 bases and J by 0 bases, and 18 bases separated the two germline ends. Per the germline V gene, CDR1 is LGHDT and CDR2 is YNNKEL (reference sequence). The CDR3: CASTRGPGGPTNEKLFF. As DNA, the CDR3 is TGTGCCAGCACCAGGGGCCCGGGGGGACCAACTAATGAAAAACTGTTTTTT.

CDR3 in amino acids: CSVLAGNRDYGYTF. In nucleotides, the CDR3 is TGCAGCGTTTTGGCCGGGAATAGGGACTATGGCTACACCTTC. The V gene is TRBV29-1, the J gene TRBJ1-2; no definite D call. Germline V gene sequence: CDR1 SQVTM, CDR2 ANQGSEA. The V end was cut by 5 bases, the J end by 3 bases, with 16 bases between. The CDR3 spans 14 residues.

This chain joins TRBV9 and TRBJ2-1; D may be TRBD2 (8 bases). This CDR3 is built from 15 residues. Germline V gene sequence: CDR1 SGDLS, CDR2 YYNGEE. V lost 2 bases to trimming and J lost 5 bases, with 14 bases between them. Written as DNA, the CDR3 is TGTGCCAGCAGCGTCGGGACTAGGGGGCACAATGAGCAGTTCTTC. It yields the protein CASSVGTRGHNEQFF.